Shown below are 6 T cell receptor beta chains from a single sample sequenced in a study of graft-versus-host responses after intestinal transplantation. TCRdb's copy holds only in-frame clones and misses some; the assay was immunoSEQ multiplex PCR. The sample consists of 90,000 to 120,000 clones, approximately 90% of them appearing once. For these TCRs, the target antigens are not known. Material: unstimulated CD4+ T cells sorted from spleen or lymph node cells, obtained before transplant. These receptors all stem from a human donor who was the organ donor for an intestinal transplant.

The rearrangement joins TRBV10-3 to TRBJ1-3; D possibly corresponds to TRBD1 (6 bases). This CDR3 is 15 amino acids long. Trimming removed 4 bases at V and 2 bases at J, with 12 bases between. Germline values: CDR1 ENHRY, CDR2 SYGVKD. The CDR3 coding sequence is TGTGCCATCAGTGGGACGGGGGCGCCTGGAAACACCATATATTTT. It encodes CAISGTGAPGNTIYF.

The rearrangement uses TRBV2 and TRBJ2-4, with D perhaps TRBD1 or TRBD2 (6 bases each). Trimming removed 4 bases from V and 8 bases from J, with 15 bases in between. The CDR3 loop spans 14 amino acids. Germline V gives CDR1 SNHLY, CDR2 FYNNEI. The CDR3 spells CASSGDNREDIQYF. CDR3 coding DNA: TGTGCCAGCAGTGGTGATAACAGGGAGGACATTCAGTACTTC.

The chain links TRBV7-3 to TRBJ2-1, with 10 positions matching TRBD2. Germline loops: CDR1 SGHTA, CDR2 FQGTGA. V shed 4 bases and J 7 bases; nucleotides not matched to a gene: 1. CDR3 length: 13 residues. CDR3 loop: CASSSLAGNEQFF. The CDR3 DNA follows: TGTGCCAGCAGCTCACTAGCGGGGAATGAGCAGTTCTTC. The full variable domain, in which reference TRBV7-3 and TRBJ2-1 provide the parts outside the CDR3, is GAGVSQTPSNKVTEKGKYVELRCDPISGHTALYWYRQSLGQGPEFLIYFQGTGAADDSGLPNDRFFAVRPEGSVSTLKIQRTERGDSAVYLCASSSLAGNEQFFGPGTRLTVL.

This sequence joins TRBV28 and TRBJ2-6; no clear D gene. The CDR3 consists of 15 residues. The germline gives CDR1 MDHEN, CDR2 SYDVKM. The V end lost 11 bases, the J end lost 0 bases, and 14 bases lay between the germline ends. CDR3 region: CAAKGWSSGANVLTF. In DNA form, the CDR3 reads TGTGCCGCCAAAGGGTGGAGCTCTGGGGCCAACGTCCTGACTTTC. Variable domain in full (rest from reference TRBV28 and TRBJ2-6): DVKVTQSSRYLVKRTGEKVFLECVQDMDHENMFWYRQDPGLGLRLIYFSYDVKMKEKGDIPEGYSVSREKKERFSLILESASTNQTSMYLCAAKGWSSGANVLTFGAGSRLTVL.

The V and J genes are TRBV6-7 and TRBJ2-3; D gene uncertain. TRBV6-7 carries the ORF label, with uncertain function. The ends were cut back, 7 bases at V and 3 bases at J, with 17 bases in the middle. CDR3 length: 15 residues. CDR3: CASTPGVPGTDTQYF. For the CDR3, the DNA is TGTGCCAGCACCCCCGGCGTCCCCGGGACAGATACGCAGTATTTT.

V is TRBV4-2 and J is TRBJ2-2, with 9 bases fitting TRBD2. V gave up 2 bases and J gave up 7 bases; unmatched junction bases: 8. The V gene's germline CDR1 is LGHNA and CDR2 YNFKEQ. The CDR3 totals 16 residues. The CDR3 DNA reads as TGTGCCAGCAGCCAATCGGCGGGAGGGCCCGGCGGGGAGCTGTTTTTT. Its protein product is CASSQSAGGPGGELFF.